This entry is about one T cell receptor (beta chain). Its antigen remains unidentified. The sample originates from a study of shared clonotypes between healthy human individuals. Turning to the study itself: CD8 memory received one plate per donor, CD8 naive two, CD4 memory three and CD4 naive three.

Notes on the study in general: The study found roughly 5% of naive CD4 clonotypes shared across several donors. All-four-donor shared clonotypes had higher generation probabilities than non-shared clonotypes did.

CD45RO-negative, CCR7-selected cells formed the naive CD8 fraction, which excluded terminally differentiated effector memory CD45RA+ cells. V lost 0 bases, J lost 6 bases, and 9 bases stayed unmatched. The CDR3 is made up of 19 amino acids. Germline CDR1 and CDR2: LNHNV and YYDKDF (reference sequence). Method: immunoSEQ multiplex PCR; TCRdb's copy keeps in-frame clones and lacks some. The sample shows some 800,000 clones, approximately 92% of them seen only once. The clonotype was recovered from a man aged 25-40 years in good health. The chain has TRBV15 and TRBJ2-2, with 14 bases that match TRBD2. The sequencing input was naive CD8+ T cells sorted from blood. The CDR3 here is CATSREAPGLAGEAGELFF. CDR3 nucleotide sequence: TGTGCCACCAGCAGAGAAGCCCCGGGACTAGCGGGAGAGGCCGGGGAGCTGTTTTTT.